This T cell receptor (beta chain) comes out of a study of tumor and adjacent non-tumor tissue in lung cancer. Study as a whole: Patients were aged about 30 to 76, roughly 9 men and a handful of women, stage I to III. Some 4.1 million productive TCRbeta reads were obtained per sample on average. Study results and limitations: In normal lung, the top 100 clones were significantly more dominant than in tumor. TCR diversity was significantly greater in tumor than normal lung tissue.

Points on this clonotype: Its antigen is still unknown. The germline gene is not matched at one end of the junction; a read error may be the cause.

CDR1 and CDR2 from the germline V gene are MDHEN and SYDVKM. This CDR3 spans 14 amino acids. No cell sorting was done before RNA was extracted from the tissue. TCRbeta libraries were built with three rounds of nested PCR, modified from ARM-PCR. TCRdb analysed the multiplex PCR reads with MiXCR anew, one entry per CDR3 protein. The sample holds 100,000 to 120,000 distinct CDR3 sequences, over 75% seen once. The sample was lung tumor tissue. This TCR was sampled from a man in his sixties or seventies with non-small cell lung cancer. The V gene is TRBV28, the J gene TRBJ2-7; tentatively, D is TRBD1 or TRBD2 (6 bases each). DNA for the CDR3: TGTGCCATCAGTCCCAGGACGGGGGCCTACGAACAGTACTTC. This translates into CAISPRTGAYEQYF.